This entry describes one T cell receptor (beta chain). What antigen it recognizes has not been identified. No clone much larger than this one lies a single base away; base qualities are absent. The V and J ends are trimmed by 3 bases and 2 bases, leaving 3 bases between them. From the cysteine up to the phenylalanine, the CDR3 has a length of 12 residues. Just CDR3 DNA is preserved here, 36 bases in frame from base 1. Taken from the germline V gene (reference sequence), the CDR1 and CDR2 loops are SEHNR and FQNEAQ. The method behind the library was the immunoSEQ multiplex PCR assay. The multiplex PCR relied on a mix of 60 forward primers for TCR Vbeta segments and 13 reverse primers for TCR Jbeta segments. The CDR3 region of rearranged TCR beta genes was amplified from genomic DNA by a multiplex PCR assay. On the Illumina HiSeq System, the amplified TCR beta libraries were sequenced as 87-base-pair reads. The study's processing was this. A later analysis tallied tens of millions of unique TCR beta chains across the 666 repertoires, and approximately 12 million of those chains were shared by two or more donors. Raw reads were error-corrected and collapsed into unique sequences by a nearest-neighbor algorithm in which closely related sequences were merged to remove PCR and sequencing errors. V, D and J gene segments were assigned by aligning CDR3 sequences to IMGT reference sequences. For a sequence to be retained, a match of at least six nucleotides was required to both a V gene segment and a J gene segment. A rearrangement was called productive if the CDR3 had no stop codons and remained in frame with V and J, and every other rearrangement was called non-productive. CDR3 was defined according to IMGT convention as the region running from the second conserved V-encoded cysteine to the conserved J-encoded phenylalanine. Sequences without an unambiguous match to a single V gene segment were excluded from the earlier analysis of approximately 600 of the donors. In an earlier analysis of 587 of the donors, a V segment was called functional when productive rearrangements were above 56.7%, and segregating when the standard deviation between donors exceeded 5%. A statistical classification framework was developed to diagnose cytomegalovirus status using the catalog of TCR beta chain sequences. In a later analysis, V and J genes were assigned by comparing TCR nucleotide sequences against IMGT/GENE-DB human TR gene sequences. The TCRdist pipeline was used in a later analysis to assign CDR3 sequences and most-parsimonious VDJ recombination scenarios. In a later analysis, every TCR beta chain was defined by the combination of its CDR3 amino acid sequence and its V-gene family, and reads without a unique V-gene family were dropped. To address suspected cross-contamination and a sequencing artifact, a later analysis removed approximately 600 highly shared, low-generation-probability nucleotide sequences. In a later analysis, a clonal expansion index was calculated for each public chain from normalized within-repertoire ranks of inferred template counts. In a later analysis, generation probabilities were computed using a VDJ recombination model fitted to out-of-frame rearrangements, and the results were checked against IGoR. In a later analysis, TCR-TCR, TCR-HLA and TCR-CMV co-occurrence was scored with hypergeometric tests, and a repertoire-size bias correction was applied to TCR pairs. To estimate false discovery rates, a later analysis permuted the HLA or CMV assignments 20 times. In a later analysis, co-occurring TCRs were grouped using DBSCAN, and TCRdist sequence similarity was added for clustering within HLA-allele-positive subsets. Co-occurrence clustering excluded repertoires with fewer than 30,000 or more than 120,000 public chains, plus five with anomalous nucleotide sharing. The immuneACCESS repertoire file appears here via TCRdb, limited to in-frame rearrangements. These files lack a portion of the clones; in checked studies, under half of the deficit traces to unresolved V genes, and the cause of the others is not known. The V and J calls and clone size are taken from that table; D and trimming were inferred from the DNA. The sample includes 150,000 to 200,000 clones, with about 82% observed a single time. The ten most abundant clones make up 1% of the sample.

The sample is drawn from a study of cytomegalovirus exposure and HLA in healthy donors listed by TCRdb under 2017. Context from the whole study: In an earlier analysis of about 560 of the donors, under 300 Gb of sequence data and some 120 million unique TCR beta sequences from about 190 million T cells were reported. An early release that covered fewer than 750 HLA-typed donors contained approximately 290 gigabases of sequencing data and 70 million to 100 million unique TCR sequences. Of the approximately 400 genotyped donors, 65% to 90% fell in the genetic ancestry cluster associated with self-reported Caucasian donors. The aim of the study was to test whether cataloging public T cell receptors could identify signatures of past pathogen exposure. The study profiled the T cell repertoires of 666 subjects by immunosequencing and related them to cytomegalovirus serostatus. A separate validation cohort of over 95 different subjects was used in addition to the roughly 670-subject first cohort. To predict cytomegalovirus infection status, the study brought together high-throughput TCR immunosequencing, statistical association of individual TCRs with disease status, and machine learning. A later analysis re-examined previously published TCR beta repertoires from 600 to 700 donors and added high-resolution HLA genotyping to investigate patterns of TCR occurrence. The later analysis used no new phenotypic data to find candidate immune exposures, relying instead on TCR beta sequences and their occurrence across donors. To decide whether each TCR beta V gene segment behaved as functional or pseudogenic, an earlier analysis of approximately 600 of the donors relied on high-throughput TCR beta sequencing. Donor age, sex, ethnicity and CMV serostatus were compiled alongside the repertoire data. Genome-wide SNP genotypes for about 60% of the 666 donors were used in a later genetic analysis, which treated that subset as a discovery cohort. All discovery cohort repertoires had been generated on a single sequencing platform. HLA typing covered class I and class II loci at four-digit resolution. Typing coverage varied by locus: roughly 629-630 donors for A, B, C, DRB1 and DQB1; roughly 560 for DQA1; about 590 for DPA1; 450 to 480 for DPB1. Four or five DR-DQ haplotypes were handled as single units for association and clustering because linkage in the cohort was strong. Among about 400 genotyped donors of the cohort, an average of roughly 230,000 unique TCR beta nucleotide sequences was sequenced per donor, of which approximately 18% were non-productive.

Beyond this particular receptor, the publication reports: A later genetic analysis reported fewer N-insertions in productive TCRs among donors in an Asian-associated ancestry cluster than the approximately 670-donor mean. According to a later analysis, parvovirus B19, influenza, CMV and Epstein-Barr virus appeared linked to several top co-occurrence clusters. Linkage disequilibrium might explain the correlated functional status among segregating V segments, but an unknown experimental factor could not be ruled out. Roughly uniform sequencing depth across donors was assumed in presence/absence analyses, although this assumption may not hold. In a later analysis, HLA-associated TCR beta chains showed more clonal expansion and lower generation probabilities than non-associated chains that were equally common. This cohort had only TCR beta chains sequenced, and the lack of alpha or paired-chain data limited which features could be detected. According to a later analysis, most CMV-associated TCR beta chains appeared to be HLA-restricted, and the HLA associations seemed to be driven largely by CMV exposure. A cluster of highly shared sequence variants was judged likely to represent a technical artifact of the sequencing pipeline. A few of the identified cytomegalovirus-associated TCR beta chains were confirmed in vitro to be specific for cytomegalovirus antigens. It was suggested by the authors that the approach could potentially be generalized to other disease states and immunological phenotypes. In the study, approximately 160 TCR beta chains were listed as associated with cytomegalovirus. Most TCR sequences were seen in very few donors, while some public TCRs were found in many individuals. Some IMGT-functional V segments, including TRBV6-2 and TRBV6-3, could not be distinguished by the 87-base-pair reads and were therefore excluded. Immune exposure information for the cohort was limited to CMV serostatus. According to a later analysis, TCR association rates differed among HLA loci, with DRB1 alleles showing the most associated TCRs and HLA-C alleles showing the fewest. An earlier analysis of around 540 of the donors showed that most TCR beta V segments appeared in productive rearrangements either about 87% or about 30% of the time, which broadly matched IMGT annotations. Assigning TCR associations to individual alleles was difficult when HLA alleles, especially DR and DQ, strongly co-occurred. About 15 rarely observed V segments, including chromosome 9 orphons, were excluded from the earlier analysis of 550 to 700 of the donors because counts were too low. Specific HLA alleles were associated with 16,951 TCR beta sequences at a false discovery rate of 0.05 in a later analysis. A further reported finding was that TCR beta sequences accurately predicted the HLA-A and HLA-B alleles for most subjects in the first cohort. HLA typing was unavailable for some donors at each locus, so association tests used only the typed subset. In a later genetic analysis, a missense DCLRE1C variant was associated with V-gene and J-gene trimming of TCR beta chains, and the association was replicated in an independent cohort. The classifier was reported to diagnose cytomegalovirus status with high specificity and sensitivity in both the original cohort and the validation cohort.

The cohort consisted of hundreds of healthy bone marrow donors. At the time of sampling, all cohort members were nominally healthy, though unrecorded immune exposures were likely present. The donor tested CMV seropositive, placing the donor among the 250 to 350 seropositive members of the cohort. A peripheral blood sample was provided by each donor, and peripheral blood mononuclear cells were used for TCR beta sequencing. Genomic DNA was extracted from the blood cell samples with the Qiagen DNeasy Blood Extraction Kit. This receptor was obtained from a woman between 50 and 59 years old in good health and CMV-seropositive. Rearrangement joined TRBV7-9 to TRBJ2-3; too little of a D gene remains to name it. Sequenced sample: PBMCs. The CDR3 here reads CASSFITDTQYF. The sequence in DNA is TGTGCCAGCAGCTTTATCACAGATACGCAGTATTTT.